This T cell receptor beta chain was found in a study of human T cells and chemical hapten exposure. In the study overall: The study patch tested 0.01% DPC on the upper back and read results at 6 days.

V was trimmed by 0 bases and J by 4 bases, leaving 15 bases between them. Germline assignment: CDR1 LNHNV and CDR2 YYDKDF (reference sequence). The CDR3 contains 16 residues. Details on this clonotype: The antigen remains undetermined.

TCRdb independently ran MiXCR on the RACE reads; one entry per CDR3 protein. Of tens of thousands of distinct CDR3 sequences listed, 9.5% to 10% are singletons. Time point denoted: patch test 2, 6 weeks after DPC sensitization. Treatment specified: therapeutic diphenylcyclopropenone sensitization with weekly scalp DPC. Blood, whole and unfractionated, served as the source for total RNA extraction. Study-wide results and caveats: As the donors had alopecia, their immune response may differ from healthy people's. TCRs at a frequency above 1 in 1000 stayed unchanged with DPC sensitization.

The chain combines TRBV15 with TRBJ2-5, with D uncertain. The sequence was collected from a woman aged 25 to 45 with alopecia areata. Some clones in this sample may be carry-over from other donors' samples. This material consisted of whole blood, taken in connection with sensitization to the hapten diphenylcyclopropenone (DPC). The CDR3 spells CATSRDRLSVRETQYF. Written as DNA, the CDR3 is TGTGCCACCAGCAGAGATCGGCTGAGCGTGAGAGAGACCCAGTACTTC.